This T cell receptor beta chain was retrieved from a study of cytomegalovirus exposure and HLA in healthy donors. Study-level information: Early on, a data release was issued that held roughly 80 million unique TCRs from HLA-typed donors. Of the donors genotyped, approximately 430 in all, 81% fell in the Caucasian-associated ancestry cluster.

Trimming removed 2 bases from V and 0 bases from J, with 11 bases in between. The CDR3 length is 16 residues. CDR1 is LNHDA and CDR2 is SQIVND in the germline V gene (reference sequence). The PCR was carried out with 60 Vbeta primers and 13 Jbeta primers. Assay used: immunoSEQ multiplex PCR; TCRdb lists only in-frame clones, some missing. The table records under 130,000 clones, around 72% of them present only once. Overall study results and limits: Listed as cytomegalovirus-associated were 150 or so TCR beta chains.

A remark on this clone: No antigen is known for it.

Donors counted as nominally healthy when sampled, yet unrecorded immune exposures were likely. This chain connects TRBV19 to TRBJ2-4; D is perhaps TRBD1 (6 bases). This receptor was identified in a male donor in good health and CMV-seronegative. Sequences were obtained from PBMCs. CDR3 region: CASSIFGGGAKNIQYF. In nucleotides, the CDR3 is TGTGCCAGTAGTATATTTGGGGGCGGAGCCAAAAACATTCAGTACTTC.